What follows describes a single T cell receptor (beta chain). This entry belongs to a study of control samples from healthy donors and cancer patients. TCRdb keeps only in-frame clones here, not all; method: immunoSEQ multiplex PCR. The table records roughly 170,000 clones, over 85% of them present only once. The germline V and J ends were trimmed by 1 base and 8 bases, with 11 bases remaining between them. This CDR3 is 13 amino acids long. Per the germline V gene, CDR1 is SNHLY and CDR2 is FYNNEI. The sequencing input was blood. This receptor was obtained from a woman aged 55-70 years in good health. The genes are TRBV2 and TRBJ1-2; D is uncertain. CDR3 loop: CASSEEVRQGYTF. The CDR3 DNA reads as TGTGCCAGCAGTGAAGAGGTCAGACAAGGCTACACCTTC.